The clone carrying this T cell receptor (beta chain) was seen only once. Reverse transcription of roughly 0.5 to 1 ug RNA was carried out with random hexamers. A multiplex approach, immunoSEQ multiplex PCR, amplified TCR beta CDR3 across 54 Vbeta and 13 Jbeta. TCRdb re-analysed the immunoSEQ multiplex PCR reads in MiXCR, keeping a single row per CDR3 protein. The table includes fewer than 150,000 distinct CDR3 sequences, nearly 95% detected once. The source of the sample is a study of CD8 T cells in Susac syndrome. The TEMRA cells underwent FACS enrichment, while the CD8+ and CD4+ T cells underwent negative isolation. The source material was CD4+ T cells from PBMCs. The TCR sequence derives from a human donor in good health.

The CDR3 nucleotides read TGCAGCGTTGAAGAAAATGTTGGGGATTACGAGCAGTACTTC. Amino acid sequence: CSVEENVGDYEQYF. The rearrangement uses TRBV29-1 and TRBJ2-7; D unclear. V lost 0 bases, J lost 4 bases, and 13 bases lay in between. The CDR3 consists of 14 residues. CDR1 is SQVTM and CDR2 is ANQGSEA in the germline V gene.